What follows are 25 T cell receptor beta chains derived from one specimen sequenced in a study of vaccination and CD4 T cells after COVID-19. TCRdb re-derived calls from the PCR reads in MiXCR, one entry per CDR3 protein. The sample yields fewer than 30,000 distinct CDR3 sequences, under 65% seen once. Sample: CD4+ T cells from blood, taken before SARS-CoV-2 vaccination. The receptors were sampled from a human donor who had recovered from COVID-19.

This clonotype was found a few times. The CDR3 reads CASRRDRANEQYF. The CDR3 nucleotides read TGTGCCAGCAGGAGGGACAGGGCTAACGAGCAGTACTTC. V gene TRBV2 combines with J gene TRBJ2-7; 9 bases map to TRBD1. The CDR3 spans 13 residues. Trimming at V came to 6 bases and at J to 5 bases, leaving 5 bases not matched to a gene. Germline-derived CDR1 and CDR2 are SNHLY and FYNNEI.

This clonotype appeared a single time. The gene calls are TRBV2 and TRBJ1-1; 12 nucleotides match TRBD1. CDR1 and CDR2 from the germline V gene are SNHLY and FYNNEI. The J segment lost 11 bases and the V segment lost 6 bases, leaving 13 bases of the junction unmatched. The CDR3 extends over 15 amino acids. The CDR3 loop reads CASRYVGTGGVKAFF. The CDR3 DNA reads as TGTGCCAGCAGATACGTTGGGACAGGGGGCGTTAAGGCTTTCTTT.

This chain connects TRBV10-1 to TRBJ2-3; a weak D match, TRBD2 (5 bases). The CDR3 runs 12 residues. Germline CDR1 WNHNN, CDR2 SYGVQD (reference sequence). Trimming took 3 bases from V and 13 from J, leaving 14 bases between them. The CDR3 sequence: CASSEVLAPKYF. CDR3 sequence (DNA): TGCGCCAGCAGTGAAGTTCTAGCCCCCAAGTATTTT.

This chain uses TRBV12-3 or TRBV12-4 with TRBJ1-5, with D possibly matching TRBD1 (6 bases). Trimming cost V 10 bases and J 7 bases, with 20 bases left between them. The CDR3 has 14 residues. In nucleotides, the CDR3 is TGTGCCACCAACTCAGGGGACCGGGGACAGCCCCAGCATTTT. This gives the protein CATNSGDRGQPQHF.

A few counts support this clonotype. The chain employs TRBV6-8 and TRBJ2-7; 9 bases are shared with TRBD2. CDR1 and CDR2 from the germline V gene are MNHGY and SAAAGT. J gave up 2 bases and V 2 bases, and 10 bases lay outside the gene matches. The CDR3 sequence is 17 residues long. Here the CDR3 reads CASSYGSAGGIPYEQYF. As DNA, the CDR3 is TGTGCCAGCAGTTACGGTTCGGCGGGAGGGATCCCCTACGAGCAGTACTTC.

The chain has TRBV7-9 and TRBJ1-5, with D hard to call. Trimming shortened V by 1 base and J by 3 bases, and 4 bases separated the two germline ends. This CDR3 comprises 13 residues. Germline V gene lookup returns CDR1 SEHNR and CDR2 FQNEAQ (reference sequence). CDR3 bases: TGTGCCAGCAGCTTAGACCCCAATCAGCCCCAGCATTTT. Its protein product is CASSLDPNQPQHF.

A few counts support this clonotype. The genes are TRBV20-1 and TRBJ2-1; TRBD2 matches 11 bases. Germline V CDR1 and CDR2: DFQATT, SNEGSKA (reference sequence). The CDR3 is 17 amino acids. V gave up 0 bases and J gave up 8 bases; unmatched junction bases: 12. This chain's CDR3 is CSARDVSGRAKRHEQFF. In nucleotides, the CDR3 is TGCAGTGCTAGAGATGTTAGCGGGAGGGCCAAGAGACATGAGCAGTTCTTC.

This clonotype is medium-sized (0.01 to 0.1%). This chain connects TRBV6-4 to TRBJ2-3, with 8 positions matching TRBD2. Germline CDR1 and CDR2: MRHNA and SNTAGT. Trimming cost V 3 bases and J 6 bases; bases outside gene matches: 8. The CDR3 totals 15 residues. The CDR3 region has the DNA TGTGCCAGCAGTGAGGGGCGGGAGGTGACGGATACGCAGTATTTT. It encodes CASSEGREVTDTQYF.

The chain combines TRBV6-1 with TRBJ1-2; D is unresolved. V was clipped by 8 bases and J by 0 bases, with 7 bases between them. CDR1 MNHNS and CDR2 SASEGT come from the germline V gene. CDR3 size: 12 residues. CDR3 protein: CASEDPNYGYTF. CDR3 bases: TGTGCCAGCGAAGATCCTAACTATGGCTACACCTTC.

As for this clonotype: At one end, the junction sequence differs from germline, possibly due to a read error. The rearrangement uses TRBV7-6 and TRBJ2-5, with D unclear. Germline V gives CDR1 SGHVS, CDR2 FNYEAQ. This CDR3 comprises 13 residues. The CDR3 nucleotides are TGTGCTAGCAGCTTGAACACCGGTGAGACCCAGTACTTC. Translating it yields CASSLNTGETQYF.

This clonotype appeared a few times. This chain connects TRBV28 to TRBJ2-5, with D possibly being TRBD1 (6 bases). This CDR3 is 14 amino acids long. Trimming stripped 5 bases from V and 3 bases from J, with 13 bases between. Germline CDR1 MDHEN, CDR2 SYDVKM. The CDR3 nucleotides read TGTGCCAGCAGTGAGGACAGTGGCAAAGAGACCCAGTACTTC. Translating gives CASSEDSGKETQYF. The entire variable domain, with the rest obtained from reference TRBV28 and TRBJ2-5, is as follows: DVKVTQSSRYLVKRTGEKVFLECVQDMDHENMFWYRQDPGLGLRLIYFSYDVKMKEKGDIPEGYSVSREKKERFSLILESASTNQTSMYLCASSEDSGKETQYFGPGTRLLVL.

V is TRBV7-2 and J is TRBJ2-4, with 9 bases that match TRBD1. Germline V gene data show CDR1 as SGHTA and CDR2 as FQGNSA. CDR3 length: 15 amino acids. With 1 base clipped from V and 5 bases from J, the junction kept 3 bases outside the gene matches. The CDR3 spells CASSLDRGLENIQYF. The CDR3 DNA is TGTGCCAGCAGCTTAGACAGGGGGCTCGAAAACATTCAGTACTTC.

This clonotype appeared a few times. The chain links TRBV15 to TRBJ1-1, with unresolved D. CDR1 and CDR2 (germline): LNHNV, YYDKDF (reference sequence). CDR3 length: 16 residues. The V and J ends lost 0 bases and 3 bases respectively, with 14 bases between them. The CDR3 spells CATSRDRQAGDTEAFF. The DNA for the CDR3 is TGTGCCACCAGCAGAGATCGGCAGGCGGGTGACACTGAAGCTTTCTTT.

This sequence joins TRBV27 and TRBJ2-7; D call uncertain. Germline CDR1 reads MNHEY; CDR2 reads SMNVEV (reference sequence). The V gene lost 3 bases and the J gene lost 4 bases, with 13 bases spanning the gap. The CDR3 contains 14 residues. The CDR3 protein is CASSFPPFKYEQYF. The CDR3 bases are TGTGCCAGCAGTTTTCCACCCTTCAAGTACGAGCAGTACTTC.

The CDR3 spells CASSYSAGRGVYNEQFF. CDR3 bases: TGTGCCAGCAGTTACTCTGCGGGGCGGGGGGTCTACAATGAGCAGTTCTTC. The J gene is TRBJ2-1, the V gene TRBV6-5, with 8 bases matching TRBD2. The ends lost 0 bases at V and 3 bases at J; junction bases unmatched: 7. In germline, CDR1 is MNHEY, CDR2 SVGAGI. CDR3 length: 17 residues.

The chain recombines TRBV4-1 with TRBJ1-2, with D unclear. The length of the CDR3 is 18 residues. Germline CDR1 and CDR2: MGHRA and YSYEKL. Trimming left V 4 bases short and J 0 bases short, with 21 bases between. The CDR3 nucleotides read TGCGCCAGCAGCCTAACCGGTCTGCCCGTGCCGACTAACTATGGCTACACCTTC. Its translation: CASSLTGLPVPTNYGYTF.

The rearrangement uses TRBV20-1 and TRBJ2-3; D not certain. CDR1 is DFQATT, CDR2 SNEGSKA, per germline (reference sequence). The CDR3 is made up of 12 amino acids. The CDR3 is CSTTPSTDTQYF. The CDR3 DNA reads TGCAGCACCACCCCCAGCACAGATACGCAGTATTTT.

This clonotype was seen only a few times. V and J are TRBV2 and TRBJ1-1; D is uncertain. The CDR3 length is 13 residues. Germline CDR1 reads SNHLY; CDR2 reads FYNNEI. Between the trimmed V and J ends, which lost 6 bases and 1 base, there was a span of 9 bases. DNA of the CDR3: TGTGCCAGCAGCCAACAGTGGAACACTGAAGCTTTCTTT. This gives the protein CASSQQWNTEAFF.

The chain links TRBV20-1 to TRBJ1-4, with a possible D match to TRBD1 (6 bases). The CDR3 is 14 amino acids. With 3 bases removed from V and 4 bases from J, the gap between germline ends came to 12 bases. Germline loops: CDR1 DFQATT, CDR2 SNEGSKA (reference sequence). CDR3 nucleotide sequence: TGCAGTGCTAGTAGGACAGCCTATAATGAAAAACTGTTTTTT. It is translated as CSASRTAYNEKLFF.

The chain combines TRBV7-2 with TRBJ2-7; no clear D gene. Looked up from germline, CDR1 is SGHTA and CDR2 is FQGNSA. This CDR3 is built from 12 residues. Trimming shortened V by 5 bases and J by 7 bases, and 12 bases separated the two germline ends. The CDR3 nucleotides read TGTGCCAGCAGCCCCAGCTCTGGGGAGCAGTACTTC. Protein: CASSPSSGEQYF.

The chain joins TRBV7-9 to TRBJ2-5; D remains unclear. The CDR3 contains 12 residues. Germline V gene lookup returns CDR1 SEHNR and CDR2 FQNEAQ (reference sequence). Trimming stripped 8 bases from V and 2 bases from J, with 9 bases between. The CDR3 protein is CASCTAQETQYF. The DNA of the CDR3 is TGTGCCAGCTGCACGGCACAAGAGACCCAGTACTTC.

This chain connects TRBV19 to TRBJ1-4; possibly TRBD1 for D (6 bases). The germline gives CDR1 LNHDA, CDR2 SQIVND (reference sequence). The CDR3 length is 15 residues. V was clipped by 3 bases and J by 0 bases, with 8 bases between them. The CDR3 DNA is TGTGCCAGTAGTATGGGACAAACAACTAATGAAAAACTGTTTTTT. It encodes CASSMGQTTNEKLFF.

The chain carries TRBV20-1 and TRBJ1-2, with TRBD1 identical over 8 bases. The length of the CDR3 is 15 residues. The trim removed 2 bases at V and 6 bases at J, leaving 11 bases unmatched. In germline, CDR1 is DFQATT, CDR2 SNEGSKA (reference sequence). Here the CDR3 reads CSARPPGQGKHGYTF. CDR3 bases: TGCAGTGCTAGACCCCCTGGACAGGGAAAACATGGCTACACCTTC.

This clonotype was recorded only once. This sequence joins TRBV28 and TRBJ2-1; D remains ambiguous. With 3 bases removed from V and 5 bases from J, the gap between germline ends came to 14 bases. Germline loops: CDR1 MDHEN, CDR2 SYDVKM. CDR3 size: 15 residues. The CDR3 region has the DNA TGTGCCAGCAGTTTCCCCCGGGCGGTAAACAATGAGCAGTTCTTC. This translates into CASSFPRAVNNEQFF.

This clonotype is a singleton in its sample. The rearrangement uses TRBV28 and TRBJ2-7; 11 positions agree with TRBD2. Germline CDR1 and CDR2: MDHEN and SYDVKM. J lost 1 base, V lost 8 bases, and 19 bases had no gene match. The CDR3 has 19 amino acids. CDR3 residues: CASLGMVVAGGPSSYEQYF. CDR3 in DNA: TGTGCCAGCTTGGGCATGGTGGTAGCGGGAGGGCCGAGTTCCTACGAGCAGTACTTC.